A single sample is the source of the 21 T cell receptor beta chains below, sequenced in a study of T-cell reconstitution after alpha-beta-depleted transplantation in children (dated by TCRdb to 2015 to 2016). The sample's treatment or condition label, decoded: allogeneic hematopoietic cell transplantation with graft depleted of TCRalphabeta T cells and CD19 B cells. The library was generated by PCR. Sequencing was performed on an Illumina HiSeq 2500. To normalize quantification of the TCRbeta repertoire, the TCR libraries were built with molecular barcoding that relied on unique molecular identifiers. In TCRdb, the public reads were trimmed at Q25 with fastp and aligned with MiXCR, with productive beta chains retained. Rows matching on CDR3 protein sequence are summarized as one entry with the most common DNA and genes. The sample yields about 76,000 distinct CDR3 sequences; roughly an eighth were counted once. Around a quarter of the sample is held by the ten biggest clonotypes.

Material: PBMCs, mostly from graft donor cells, obtained 180 days after TCRalphabeta/CD19-depleted stem cell transplant. These receptors originate from a male patient between 2 and 15 years old who had a stem cell transplant for acute lymphoblastic leukemia, so the T cells may come from the graft donor.

This clonotype was counted only a few times. The CDR3 bases are TGCGCCAGCAGCCCGGGAAACCGTAGAACGCAGTATTTT. Its protein is CASSPGNRRTQYF. The chain combines TRBV5-1 with TRBJ2-3; perhaps TRBD2 as D (5 bases). The germline CDR1 and CDR2 sequences are SGHRS and YFSETQ. CDR3 length: 13 amino acids. The V gene lost 4 bases and the J gene lost 9 bases, with 15 bases spanning the gap.

In DNA form, the CDR3 reads TGCGCCAGCAGCCCTTGGTATTGGAACTCTGGGGCCAACGTCCTGACTTTC. This encodes CASSPWYWNSGANVLTF. The chain carries TRBV4-3 and TRBJ2-6; no clear D. Looked up from germline, CDR1 is LGHNA and CDR2 is YSLEER. This CDR3 contains 17 residues. V shed 4 bases and J shed 0 bases, with 13 bases lying between them.

The chain has TRBV7-2 and TRBJ2-3; D gene unclear. The V end lost 5 bases, the J end lost 0 bases, and 12 bases lay between the germline ends. Germline CDR1 is SGHTA and CDR2 is FQGNSA. The CDR3 runs to 15 residues. For the CDR3, the DNA is TGTGCCAGCAGCCGACCGGATCTTAGCACAGATACGCAGTATTTT. Protein: CASSRPDLSTDTQYF. The full variable domain, with the rest looked up from reference TRBV7-2 and TRBJ2-3, is GAGVSQSPSNKVTEKGKDVELRCDPISGHTALYWYRQSLGQGLEFLIYFQGNSAPDKSGLPSDRFSAERTGGSVSTLTIQRTQQEDSAVYLCASSRPDLSTDTQYFGPGTRLTVL.

The gene calls are TRBV5-1 and TRBJ2-1, with TRBD2 matching 10 bases. V lost 0 bases to trimming and J lost 5 bases; unmatched junction nucleotides: 20. CDR1 is SGHRS and CDR2 is YFSETQ in the germline V gene. The CDR3 contains 21 residues. CDR3 loop: CASSLVAGGPRRTGLNNEQFF. In nucleotides, the CDR3 is TGCGCCAGCAGCTTGGTAGCGGGGGGCCCCCGCAGGACGGGCCTTAACAATGAGCAGTTCTTC.

This clonotype was counted between two and nine times. The chain is built from TRBV28 and TRBJ2-7; D unclear. Germline CDR1 reads MDHEN; CDR2 reads SYDVKM. Between the trimmed V and J ends, which lost 5 bases and 7 bases, there was a span of 12 bases. This CDR3 spans 12 amino acids. The CDR3 DNA sequence: TGTGCCAGCAGTCCCCCCATGGGGGAGCAGTACTTC. Its translation is CASSPPMGEQYF.

There are many counts of this clonotype. The chain recombines TRBV20-1 with TRBJ2-3; TRBD1 matches at 8 bases. The germline gives CDR1 DFQATT, CDR2 SNEGSKA (reference sequence). V lost 5 bases, J lost 8 bases, and 6 bases stayed unmatched. This CDR3 contains 12 residues. CDR3: CSARGQASTQYF. CDR3 DNA: TGCAGTGCTCGGGGACAGGCCTCTACGCAGTATTTT.

This clonotype was picked up many times. The CDR3 nucleotides are TGTGCCAGCAGGCCACCGGGACTAGCGGCTTACAATGAGCAGTTCTTC. Amino acids: CASRPPGLAAYNEQFF. The chain employs TRBV11-2 and TRBJ2-1, with 11 positions matching TRBD2. The CDR3 covers 16 residues. From germline, CDR1 is SGHAT and CDR2 FQNNGV. J lost 4 bases, V lost 6 bases, and 8 bases had no gene match.

Only a few counts were recorded for this clonotype. This chain uses TRBV7-2 with TRBJ1-3; unclear D gene. The CDR3 loop spans 16 amino acids. V lost 2 bases to trimming and J lost 0 bases, with 11 bases between them. Germline values: CDR1 SGHTA, CDR2 FQGNSA. The CDR3 region has the DNA TGTGCCAGCAGCTTACCAGTCCTGAGCTCTGGAAACACCATATATTTT. This gives the protein CASSLPVLSSGNTIYF.

This clonotype was seen repeatedly, ten times or more. The chain uses TRBV7-2 and TRBJ1-2; D is unresolved. Germline V CDR1 and CDR2: SGHTA, FQGNSA. Trimming removed 5 bases at V and 8 bases at J, with 15 bases between. The length of the CDR3 is 13 residues. This CDR3 is CASSPTLWNGYTF. The CDR3 nucleotides read TGTGCCAGCAGCCCAACCCTATGGAACGGCTACACCTTC. Full variable domain (outside the CDR3, taken from reference TRBV7-2 and TRBJ1-2): GAGVSQSPSNKVTEKGKDVELRCDPISGHTALYWYRQSLGQGLEFLIYFQGNSAPDKSGLPSDRFSAERTGGSVSTLTIQRTQQEDSAVYLCASSPTLWNGYTFGSGTRLTVV.

This clonotype was counted ten times or more. The chain links TRBV7-8 to TRBJ2-5; D call uncertain. CDR1 and CDR2 from the germline V gene are SGHVS and FQNEAQ. Trimming left V 5 bases short and J 5 bases short, with 9 bases between. The CDR3 spans 12 residues. The CDR3 DNA sequence: TGTGCCAGCAGCCGTAACAAGGAGACCCAGTACTTC. Its translation is CASSRNKETQYF.

This clonotype was counted a few times. This chain uses TRBV11-2 with TRBJ2-3; D remains ambiguous. This CDR3 has 15 residues. V was pared by 2 bases and J by 3 bases, with 12 bases between. Germline CDR1 SGHAT, CDR2 FQNNGV. CDR3: CASSLRARLTDTQYF. CDR3 in DNA: TGTGCCAGCAGCTTACGCGCTAGATTAACAGATACGCAGTATTTT.

This clonotype has ten or more counts. The chain joins TRBV11-2 to TRBJ2-5; D remains ambiguous. The V gene lost 0 bases and the J gene lost 5 bases, with 4 bases spanning the gap. The CDR3 covers 12 residues. Germline CDR1 and CDR2: SGHAT and FQNNGV. The CDR3 spells CASSLEGETQYF. Here the CDR3 DNA reads TGTGCCAGCAGCTTAGAGGGGGAGACCCAGTACTTC.

Many counts were recorded for this clonotype. The V gene is TRBV4-2, the J gene TRBJ2-7; no clear D. Trimming removed 1 base at V and 7 bases at J, with 8 bases between. The CDR3 runs 12 residues. CDR1 is LGHNA and CDR2 is YNFKEQ in the germline V gene. This chain's CDR3 is CASSQVASEQYF. In DNA, the CDR3 is TGTGCCAGCAGCCAAGTTGCGAGTGAGCAGTACTTC.

The chain combines TRBV7-3 with TRBJ2-1; 8 positions agree with TRBD2. The length of the CDR3 is 12 residues. With V trimmed by 5 bases and J by 10 bases, 4 bases remained unmatched. CDR1 SGHTA and CDR2 FQGTGA come from the germline V gene. The CDR3 spells CASSRGGLEQFF. In DNA, the CDR3 is TGTGCCAGCAGCCGCGGGGGGCTAGAGCAGTTCTTC.

The rearrangement links TRBV11-1 to TRBJ2-3; 8 nucleotides align to TRBD2. The trim removed 5 bases at V and 0 bases at J, leaving 13 bases unmatched. The germline CDR1 and CDR2 sequences are SGHAT and FQDESV (reference sequence). The CDR3 loop spans 18 amino acids. The CDR3 DNA is TGTGCCAGCAGCGTCGCGGGGGGCCGTCTGATTAGCACAGATACGCAGTATTTT. Amino acid sequence: CASSVAGGRLISTDTQYF.

This sequence joins TRBV7-9 and TRBJ2-5; D unclear. V lost 2 bases, J lost 5 bases, and 15 bases lay in between. The germline V gene encodes CDR1 SEHNR and CDR2 FQNEAQ (reference sequence). The CDR3 loop spans 15 amino acids. The CDR3 DNA is TGTGCCAGCAGCTTAAACGCACGACCGAGGGAGACCCAGTACTTC. This encodes CASSLNARPRETQYF.

This clonotype was seen a handful of times. The rearrangement links TRBV18 to TRBJ2-7, with 9 bases lining up with TRBD1. Germline CDR1 reads KGHSH; CDR2 reads LQKENI. V dropped 1 base and J dropped 1; count of bases not matched to a gene: 5. There are 16 residues in the CDR3. CDR3 nucleotides: TGTGCCAGCTCACCACTCCGGGACAGGGATTCCTACGAGCAGTACTTC. This sequence encodes CASSPLRDRDSYEQYF. Together with reference TRBV18 and TRBJ2-7, the CDR3 gives the full variable domain: NAGVMQNPRHLVRRRGQEARLRCSPMKGHSHVYWYRQLPEEGLKFMVYLQKENIIDESGMPKERFSAEFPKEGPSILRIQQVVRGDSAAYFCASSPLRDRDSYEQYFGPGTRLTVT.

The sample holds a few counts of this clonotype. The chain combines TRBV11-2 with TRBJ2-7; 14 bases align to TRBD2. The CDR3 has 18 residues. V was pared by 4 bases and J by 0 bases, with 8 bases of the junction left unmatched. Looked up from germline, CDR1 is SGHAT and CDR2 is FQNNGV. The CDR3 sequence is CASSYQTSGGASSYEQYF. The CDR3 DNA follows: TGTGCCAGCAGCTATCAGACTAGCGGGGGGGCAAGCTCCTACGAGCAGTACTTC.

This clonotype was seen more than once but under ten times. The gene calls are TRBV7-8 and TRBJ2-5; D is unclear. CDR3 length equals 15 residues. Germline loops: CDR1 SGHVS, CDR2 FQNEAQ. V was shortened by 2 bases and J by 0 bases, with 10 bases between the two germline ends. CDR3 bases: TGTGCCAGCAGCTTAAGGGCGGCAGACCAAGAGACCCAGTACTTC. It translates to CASSLRAADQETQYF.

This clonotype turned up a few times. The chain has TRBV6-1 and TRBJ2-3; 9 bases are a match to TRBD2. Losses at the gene ends were 7 bases for V and 3 bases for J; bases not matched to a gene: 5. The CDR3 extends over 14 amino acids. CDR1 is MNHNS and CDR2 is SASEGT in the germline V gene. The CDR3 DNA sequence: TGTGCCAGCATCTCCAGCGGGGGGACAGATACGCAGTATTTT. Its protein is CASISSGGTDTQYF.

On this clonotype: This may come from a read error, since a much larger clone is one base off. This chain links TRBV7-2 with TRBJ1-2; no firm D call. This CDR3 comprises 12 residues. The ends were cut back, 1 base at V and 12 bases at J, with 12 bases in the middle. The germline CDR1 and CDR2 sequences are SGHTA and FQGNSA. The CDR3, as DNA: TGTGCCAGCAGCTTAGGAGGGCGGCTGGACACCTTC. Protein: CASSLGGRLDTF.